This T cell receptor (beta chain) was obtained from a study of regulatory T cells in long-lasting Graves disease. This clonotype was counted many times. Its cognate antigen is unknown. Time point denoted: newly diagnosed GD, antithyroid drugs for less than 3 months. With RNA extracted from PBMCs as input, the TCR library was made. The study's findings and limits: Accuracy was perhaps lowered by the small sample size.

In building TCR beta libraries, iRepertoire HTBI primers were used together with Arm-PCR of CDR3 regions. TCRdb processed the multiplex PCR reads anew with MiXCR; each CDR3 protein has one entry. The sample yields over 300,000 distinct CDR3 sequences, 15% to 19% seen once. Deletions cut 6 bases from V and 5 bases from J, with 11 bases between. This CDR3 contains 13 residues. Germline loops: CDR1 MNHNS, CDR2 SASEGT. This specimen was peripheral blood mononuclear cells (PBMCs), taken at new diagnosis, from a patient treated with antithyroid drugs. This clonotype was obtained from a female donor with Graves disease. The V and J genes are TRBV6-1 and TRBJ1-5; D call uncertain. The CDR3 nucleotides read TGTGCCAGCAGGGCGGACGTTGATCAGCCCCAGCATTTT. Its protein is CASRADVDQPQHF.